Following are 26 T cell receptor beta chains from one sample sequenced in a study of cytomegalovirus exposure and HLA in healthy donors. PCR employed 60 Vbeta and 13 Jbeta primers. Profiled with immunoSEQ multiplex PCR; TCRdb holds only in-frame clones, not every one. The sample holds over 150,000 clones; less than 80% are singletons and the top ten take 2.1%. The sequenced sample consisted of PBMCs. The receptors originated from a man aged 25-45 years in good health and CMV-seronegative.

V is TRBV29-1 and J is TRBJ1-4, with D possibly TRBD1 on 5 matching bases. Trimming pared 0 bases from V and 9 bases from J, leaving 8 bases between. The CDR3 has 12 residues. Germline CDR1 reads SQVTM; CDR2 reads ANQGSEA. DNA for the CDR3: TGCAGCGTTGAAGAGCCAGGGAAAAAACTGTTTTTT. Translation gives CSVEEPGKKLFF.

V gene TRBV25-1 combines with J gene TRBJ1-2; D unclear. Germline-derived CDR1 and CDR2 are MGHDK and SYGVNS. Trimming cost V 3 bases and J 4 bases, with 6 bases left between them. The CDR3 consists of 12 residues. CDR3 protein: CASSDARYGYTF. CDR3 sequence (DNA): TGTGCCAGCAGTGATGCGCGCTATGGCTACACCTTC.

For this clone: One end of the junction is discordant with germline, which a read error may explain. The rearrangement uses TRBV7-9 and TRBJ2-2; no clear D. CDR1 is SEHNR and CDR2 is FQNEAQ in the germline V gene (reference sequence). The length of the CDR3 is 12 residues. The CDR3 DNA reads as TGTTCCAGCAACCTTTTCGGCGGGGAGCTGTTTTTT. This translates into CSSNLFGGELFF.

The CDR3 bases are TGTGCCAGCAGCTTATCCGCCCCGACAGGGTCCTTGAACACTGAAGCTTTCTTT. It encodes CASSLSAPTGSLNTEAFF. This chain links TRBV7-3 with TRBJ1-1; 7 nucleotides line up with TRBD1. The CDR3 is 18 amino acids. Germline V gene lookup returns CDR1 SGHTA and CDR2 FQGTGA. With V trimmed by 2 bases and J by 0 bases, 12 bases remained unmatched.

This sequence joins TRBV7-8 and TRBJ2-7; 9 nucleotides align to TRBD1. This CDR3 comprises 17 residues. Germline CDR1 reads SGHVS; CDR2 reads FQNEAQ. Trimming cost V 5 bases and J 0 bases; bases outside gene matches: 11. The CDR3 region has the DNA TGTGCCAGCAGCGGGGAGACAGGGGGTAGGAGCTCCTACGAGCAGTACTTC. Translating it yields CASSGETGGRSSYEQYF.

The rearrangement links TRBV5-1 to TRBJ2-1; 9 bases agree with TRBD2. Germline CDR1 reads SGHRS; CDR2 reads YFSETQ. V lost 4 bases, J lost 9 bases, and 2 bases stayed unmatched. The CDR3 has 12 amino acids. CDR3 protein: CASSDSGSEQFF. CDR3 nucleotide sequence: TGCGCCAGCAGCGATAGCGGGAGTGAGCAGTTCTTC.

The chain employs TRBV5-1 and TRBJ2-2; 8 bases are a match to TRBD1. The CDR3 is made up of 16 amino acids. Per the germline V gene, CDR1 is SGHRS and CDR2 is YFSETQ. J gave up 6 bases and V 0 bases, and 7 bases lay outside the gene matches. The CDR3 DNA reads TGCGCCAGCAGCTTGGCAACCCAGGGGGCCCCCGGGGAGCTGTTTTTT. Amino acid sequence: CASSLATQGAPGELFF.

This clone was counted a few times. This chain links TRBV5-1 with TRBJ1-4; D might be TRBD1 (6 bases). Trimming took off 4 bases at V and 8 bases at J, with 18 bases between the two ends. CDR1 is SGHRS and CDR2 is YFSETQ in the germline V gene. The CDR3 loop spans 15 amino acids. For the CDR3, the DNA is TGCGCCAGCAGCACCTACAGGGCTCCTTCGGAAAAACTGTTTTTT. As protein: CASSTYRAPSEKLFF.

This clone is termed medium-sized (0.01 to 0.1%). The rearrangement uses TRBV4-2 and TRBJ1-5; D is perhaps TRBD1 (5 bases). Germline V CDR1 and CDR2: LGHNA, YNFKEQ. The CDR3 has 15 amino acids. Trimming pared 0 bases from V and 3 bases from J, leaving 9 bases between. CDR3 amino acids: CASSQDPGINQPQHF. The DNA of the CDR3 is TGTGCCAGCAGCCAAGATCCAGGGATCAATCAGCCCCAGCATTTT.

The genes are TRBV5-6 and TRBJ2-3; D call uncertain. The V end was cut by 1 base, the J end by 0 bases, with 6 bases between. Germline V CDR1 and CDR2: SGHDT, YYEEEE. This CDR3 spans 14 amino acids. The CDR3 reads CASSLSGSTDTQYF. Here the CDR3 DNA reads TGTGCCAGCAGCTTGAGTGGCAGCACAGATACGCAGTATTTT.

As regards this clone: The junction departs from the called germline gene at one end, perhaps through a read error. This sequence joins TRBV7-9 and TRBJ2-2, with D hard to call. Looked up from germline, CDR1 is SEHNR and CDR2 is FQNEAQ (reference sequence). The CDR3 is 12 amino acids. CDR3 coding DNA: TGTTCCAGCAGCGTAACATCCGGGGAGCTGTTTTTT. It translates to CSSSVTSGELFF.

V usage is TRBV5-1 and J usage is TRBJ2-5; 8 nucleotides align to TRBD2. V shed 3 bases and J 7 bases; nucleotides not matched to a gene: 11. This CDR3 is 15 amino acids long. Germline CDR1 SGHRS, CDR2 YFSETQ. The CDR3 sequence: CASSYGAGDMGTQYF. The CDR3 nucleotides are TGCGCCAGCAGCTACGGAGCGGGGGACATGGGGACCCAGTACTTC.

This chain connects TRBV5-4 to TRBJ2-7, with TRBD2 matching 8 bases. After removal of 4 bases from V and 9 bases from J, the junction contained 21 bases not matched to a gene. The CDR3 consists of 17 residues. CDR1 and CDR2 from the germline V gene are SGHNT and YYREEE (reference sequence). The CDR3: CASSARGRDEGRGGQYF. The CDR3 nucleotides read TGTGCCAGCAGCGCCCGGGGGAGGGACGAAGGCCGGGGGGGGCAGTACTTC.

The V call is TRBV5-1, the J call TRBJ2-4, with 8 nucleotides matching TRBD2. The CDR3 totals 19 residues. The junction had 12 bases not matched to a gene; V was cut back by 0 bases and J by 1 base. Germline lookup yields CDR1 SGHRS and CDR2 YFSETQ. The CDR3 protein is CASSLDMRGEDSAKNIQYF. As DNA, the CDR3 is TGCGCCAGCAGCTTGGATATGCGGGGGGAGGATTCGGCCAAAAACATTCAGTACTTC.

V is TRBV7-9 and J is TRBJ1-1; D remains ambiguous. Trimming took 10 bases from V and 2 from J, leaving 17 bases between them. The CDR3 has 14 residues. Germline loops: CDR1 SEHNR, CDR2 FQNEAQ (reference sequence). CDR3 amino acids: CAIPRPGSNTEAFF. DNA for the CDR3: TGTGCCATTCCCAGGCCAGGAAGTAACACTGAAGCTTTCTTT.

This chain links TRBV7-2 with TRBJ1-3; D may be TRBD1 (6 bases). Trimming removed 2 bases from V and 6 bases from J, with 14 bases in between. In germline, CDR1 is SGHTA, CDR2 FQGNSA. The CDR3 consists of 15 residues. The CDR3 sequence: CASSLTYRDLNTIYF. The CDR3 DNA reads TGTGCCAGCAGCTTAACTTACAGGGATCTAAACACCATATATTTT.

The chain recombines TRBV5-1 with TRBJ2-7, with 10 bases aligning to TRBD1. The CDR3 is 17 residues long. Losses at the gene ends were 3 bases for V and 5 bases for J; bases not matched to a gene: 14. Germline-derived CDR1 and CDR2 are SGHRS and YFSETQ. The CDR3 spells CASSYGTGAQYSNEQYF. The CDR3 bases are TGCGCCAGCAGCTACGGGACAGGGGCCCAGTACTCGAACGAGCAGTACTTC.

This chain joins TRBV4-2 and TRBJ1-3; 10 bases are a match to TRBD1. Germline CDR1 and CDR2: LGHNA and YNFKEQ. This CDR3 spans 17 amino acids. V lost 1 base to trimming and J lost 4 bases; unmatched junction nucleotides: 7. In DNA form, the CDR3 reads TGTGCCAGCAGCCAAGCCTACGGACAGGGGGGGGGAAACACCATATATTTT. Amino acids: CASSQAYGQGGGNTIYF.

There are a few counts of this clone. V is TRBV4-3 and J is TRBJ2-2, with D tentatively TRBD2 (6 bases). Deletions cut 0 bases from V and 2 bases from J, with 10 bases between. Germline CDR1 LGHNA, CDR2 YSLEER. The CDR3 runs to 16 residues. For the CDR3, the DNA is TGCGCCAGCAGCCAAGATCGGCGGGGAAACACCGGGGAGCTGTTTTTT. It translates to CASSQDRRGNTGELFF.

The chain is built from TRBV30 and TRBJ2-1; 14 nucleotides line up with TRBD2. Unmatched junction bases numbered 5, after V lost 5 bases and J lost 8 bases. The CDR3 totals 14 residues. The germline CDR1 and CDR2 sequences are GTSNPN and SVGIG (reference sequence). The CDR3 nucleotides are TGTGCCTGGGAGACTAGCGGGGGGGCCTATGAGCAGTTCTTC. Protein product: CAWETSGGAYEQFF.

The chain links TRBV18 to TRBJ1-1, with 8 bases identical to TRBD1. CDR3 length: 14 residues. V lost 4 bases to trimming and J lost 3 bases; unmatched junction nucleotides: 4. The germline CDR1 and CDR2 sequences are KGHSH and LQKENI. CDR3 bases: TGTGCCAGCTCACTACAGGGGGAGTACACTGAAGCTTTCTTT. Its protein is CASSLQGEYTEAFF.

In the case of this clone: The junction differs from germline at one of its ends, possibly a read error. The chain has TRBV4-3 and TRBJ1-2; D gene uncertain. The CDR3 contains 15 residues. Germline assignment: CDR1 LGHNA and CDR2 YSLEER. CDR3 sequence: CASSQDKVAAYGYPF. The CDR3 bases are TGCGCCAGCAGCCAAGATAAAGTGGCGGCCTATGGCTACCCCTTC.

This clone was counted at least ten times. J is TRBJ1-1 and V is TRBV6-5; possible D gene TRBD1, 6 bases. The germline V and J ends were trimmed by 7 bases and 7 bases, with 16 bases remaining between them. The CDR3 covers 13 residues. From germline, CDR1 is MNHEY and CDR2 SVGAGI. CDR3 DNA: TGTGCCAGCACCATACAGGGAGGGAATGAAGCTTTCTTT. Translated, it gives CASTIQGGNEAFF.

This rearrangement joins TRBV28 to TRBJ1-2; 8 nucleotides align to TRBD1. The CDR3 contains 16 residues. CDR1 and CDR2 from the germline V gene are MDHEN and SYDVKM. J gave up 5 bases and V 2 bases, and 10 bases lay outside the gene matches. The CDR3 loop is CASSLQMGQARYGYTF. Here the CDR3 DNA reads TGTGCCAGCAGTTTACAGATGGGACAGGCGCGATATGGCTACACCTTC.

This clone appeared many times. The V and J genes are TRBV7-6 and TRBJ2-7; 8 bases map to TRBD1. J was trimmed by 2 bases and V by 4 bases; bases with no gene match: 10. Germline-derived CDR1 and CDR2 are SGHVS and FNYEAQ. This CDR3 has 16 amino acids. The CDR3 loop reads CASSSQGQADAYEQYF. DNA for the CDR3: TGTGCCAGCAGCTCACAGGGACAGGCCGATGCCTACGAGCAGTACTTC.

The J gene is TRBJ1-1, the V gene TRBV5-5; D not resolved. CDR3 length equals 15 residues. Germline CDR1 is SGHKS and CDR2 is YYEKEE (reference sequence). Trimming left V 2 bases short and J 3 bases short, with 14 bases between. DNA of the CDR3: TGTGCCAGCAGCTTTGGCGGAAATTGGGACACTGAAGCTTTCTTT. The encoded protein is CASSFGGNWDTEAFF.